One and the same sample provided the 21 T cell receptor beta chains below, sequenced in a study of shared clonotypes between healthy human individuals. Generated by immunoSEQ multiplex PCR, the TCRdb table keeps only in-frame clones and is missing some. Here the sample spans 980,000 or so clones, over 60% being singletons. Sequences were obtained from memory CD4+ T cells sorted from blood. Subset of the sample: CD45RA-negative fraction. Every receptor here comes from a man between 18 and 29 years old in good health.

The chain uses TRBV11-2 and TRBJ2-2; perhaps TRBD2 as D (5 bases). Trimming removed 5 bases from V and 6 bases from J, with 16 bases in between. The CDR3 consists of 15 residues. Germline CDR1 is SGHAT and CDR2 is FQNNGV. The CDR3 DNA reads as TGTGCCAGCAGCCCATCGAGGGTCTACGCCGGGGAGCTGTTTTTT. As protein: CASSPSRVYAGELFF.

The V and J genes are TRBV18 and TRBJ2-6, with TRBD2 matching over 7 bases. The V segment lost 3 bases and the J segment 3 bases; nucleotides outside the gene matches: 2. The CDR3 is made up of 15 amino acids. Germline assignment: CDR1 KGHSH and CDR2 LQKENI. The CDR3 spells CASSPGGGGANVLTF. CDR3 DNA: TGTGCCAGCTCACCCGGCGGGGGTGGGGCCAACGTCCTGACTTTC. The complete variable domain, with remaining parts taken from reference TRBV18 and TRBJ2-6, reads NAGVMQNPRHLVRRRGQEARLRCSPMKGHSHVYWYRQLPEEGLKFMVYLQKENIIDESGMPKERFSAEFPKEGPSILRIQQVVRGDSAAYFCASSPGGGGANVLTFGAGSRLTVL.

The V call is TRBV4-1, the J call TRBJ2-6, with unresolved D. Germline V CDR1 and CDR2: MGHRA, YSYEKL. The CDR3 extends over 16 amino acids. With 0 bases removed from V and 4 bases from J, the gap between germline ends came to 10 bases. In nucleotides, the CDR3 is TGCGCCAGCAGCCAAGAACCTAGGTCGGGGGCCAACGTCCTGACTTTC. Translated, it gives CASSQEPRSGANVLTF.

This rearrangement joins TRBV10-3 to TRBJ1-5; D is ambiguous. The CDR3 runs 14 residues. Per germline, CDR1 ENHRY and CDR2 SYGVKD. Trimming removed 6 bases at V and 7 bases at J, with 16 bases between. CDR3: CAISPTRDEQPQHF. In nucleotides, the CDR3 is TGTGCCATCAGCCCAACTAGGGATGAGCAGCCCCAGCATTTT.

This clone has more than one count but fewer than ten. V and J are TRBV7-9 and TRBJ1-1; no reliable D call. Trimming took 3 bases from V and 10 from J, leaving 9 bases between them. Looked up from germline, CDR1 is SEHNR and CDR2 is FQNEAQ (reference sequence). The CDR3 length is 11 residues. CDR3 region: CASSFGTGAFF. CDR3 in DNA: TGTGCCAGCAGCTTCGGCACGGGAGCTTTCTTT.

This sequence joins TRBV5-4 and TRBJ1-2; D is perhaps TRBD1 (6 bases). The V and J ends lost 3 bases and 0 bases respectively, with 12 bases between them. Germline V gives CDR1 SGHNT, CDR2 YYREEE (reference sequence). This CDR3 has 15 amino acids. The CDR3 sequence: CASSSRTDSNYGYTF. The CDR3 DNA is TGTGCCAGCAGCTCACGGACAGATTCTAACTATGGCTACACCTTC.

J is TRBJ2-1 and V is TRBV7-6; 7 nucleotides agree with TRBD1. J was trimmed by 7 bases and V by 3 bases; bases with no gene match: 6. Germline V CDR1 and CDR2: SGHVS, FNYEAQ. The CDR3 length is 14 residues. CDR3 amino acids: CASSFTGAVNEQFF. The CDR3 DNA sequence: TGTGCCAGCAGCTTTACAGGGGCTGTAAATGAGCAGTTCTTC.

This clone came up a few times. The chain combines TRBV2 with TRBJ1-2, with D possibly matching TRBD1 (6 bases). The CDR3 is made up of 15 amino acids. Germline V gives CDR1 SNHLY, CDR2 FYNNEI. V lost 3 bases and J lost 7, with 18 bases in between. DNA of the CDR3: TGTGCCAGCAGTGACGGGACAAGGGGACACTTTGGCTACACCTTC. Its translation is CASSDGTRGHFGYTF.

This clone appeared a single time. J is TRBJ1-2 and V is TRBV6-1, with D tentatively TRBD1 (6 bases). Deletions cut 3 bases from V and 4 bases from J, with 15 bases between. Germline V CDR1 and CDR2: MNHNS, SASEGT. The CDR3 is 15 residues long. CDR3 region: CASSDLPGHPYGYTF. Written as DNA, the CDR3 is TGTGCCAGCAGTGACCTGCCGGGACACCCCTATGGCTACACCTTC.

This clone is a singleton in its sample. In nucleotides, the CDR3 is TGTGCCAGCTCGTCGGGACAGATTAATGAAAAACTGTTTTTT. Protein sequence: CASSSGQINEKLFF. The rearrangement links TRBV18 to TRBJ1-4; 7 nucleotides agree with TRBD1. The CDR3 has 14 residues. V lost 6 bases to trimming and J lost 4 bases; unmatched junction nucleotides: 5. The germline V gene encodes CDR1 KGHSH and CDR2 LQKENI.

The chain has TRBV6-1 and TRBJ2-1; 12 nucleotides match TRBD2. The ends lost 4 bases at V and 8 bases at J; junction bases unmatched: 6. CDR1 is MNHNS, CDR2 SASEGT, per germline. The CDR3 spans 15 residues. The CDR3 nucleotides read TGTGCCAGCAGTGTCACTAGCGGGGGGTGGGATGAGCAGTTCTTC. This sequence encodes CASSVTSGGWDEQFF.

The chain links TRBV10-3 to TRBJ2-7; tentatively, D is TRBD1 or TRBD2 (5 bases each). Germline V gene lookup returns CDR1 ENHRY and CDR2 SYGVKD. This CDR3 has 13 residues. The V and J ends lost 10 bases and 3 bases respectively, with 16 bases between them. The CDR3 nucleotides read TGTGCCACCCAGAGGGGACCAAACTACGAGCAGTACTTC. Residues: CATQRGPNYEQYF.

Regarding this clone: Given a much more abundant clone one base away, this may be a read error. The chain is built from TRBV7-6 and TRBJ2-7, with a tentative D call TRBD1 (5 bases). The germline CDR1 and CDR2 sequences are SGHVS and FNYEAQ. The CDR3 covers 13 residues. V was trimmed by 3 bases and J by 1 base, leaving 7 bases between them. CDR3 protein: CASSLAGSYEQYF. Written as DNA, the CDR3 is TGTGCCAGCAGCTTGGCAGGGTCCTACGAGCAGTACTTC.

The rearrangement joins TRBV6-6 to TRBJ1-4; 9 bases map to TRBD1. The CDR3 sequence is 14 residues long. Looked up from germline, CDR1 is MNHNY and CDR2 is SVGAGI (reference sequence). The junction had 0 bases not matched to a gene; V was cut back by 5 bases and J by 2 bases. In DNA form, the CDR3 reads TGTGCCAGCAGTGGGACAGGGACTAATGAAAAACTGTTTTTT. Encoded protein: CASSGTGTNEKLFF.

The CDR3 here is CASSPALPREGYTF. The CDR3 DNA is TGTGCCAGCAGCCCGGCTCTGCCCCGCGAAGGCTACACCTTC. This sequence joins TRBV4-2 and TRBJ1-2; D is uncertain. The CDR3 length is 14 residues. The V end lost 4 bases, the J end lost 8 bases, and 17 bases lay between the germline ends. CDR1 is LGHNA and CDR2 is YNFKEQ in the germline V gene.

The J gene is TRBJ2-7, the V gene TRBV6-1; D is possibly TRBD2 (6 bases). Germline V gives CDR1 MNHNS, CDR2 SASEGT. V was trimmed by 8 bases and J by 8 bases, leaving 13 bases between them. This CDR3 is 11 amino acids long. CDR3 DNA: TGTGCCAGCGCTCTAGCGTCCAAGCAGTACTTC. Translation gives CASALASKQYF.

J is TRBJ2-7 and V is TRBV5-1, with 9 bases matching TRBD2. V lost 2 bases and J lost 7; bases outside the gene matches: 10. The CDR3 extends over 15 amino acids. In germline, CDR1 is SGHRS, CDR2 YFSETQ. The DNA of the CDR3 is TGCGCCAGCAGCTTAAGGACTAGCGCCGACTCAGAGCAGTACTTC. Encoded protein: CASSLRTSADSEQYF.

This clone was seen only once. V and J are TRBV6-5 and TRBJ1-3; D is unclear. CDR1 MNHEY and CDR2 SVGAGI come from the germline V gene. CDR3 length: 15 residues. V was shortened by 6 bases and J by 0 bases, with 12 bases between the two germline ends. As DNA, the CDR3 is TGTGCCAGCAGCCCCGATTGGGTCTCTGGAAACACCATATATTTT. It is translated as CASSPDWVSGNTIYF.

The table lists this clone with a few counts. The V gene is TRBV11-2, the J gene TRBJ2-5, with TRBD2 matching 9 bases. V was clipped by 7 bases and J by 5 bases; unmatched bases: 11. This CDR3 is built from 15 residues. Germline values: CDR1 SGHAT, CDR2 FQNNGV. The CDR3 nucleotides read TGTGCCAGCAAAGAGGGAAGCGGGGGGTTCGAGACCCAGTACTTC. This gives the protein CASKEGSGGFETQYF.

In this sample, this clone turned up once. V and J are TRBV29-1 and TRBJ2-3; 11 nucleotides align to TRBD2. CDR1 SQVTM and CDR2 ANQGSEA come from the germline V gene. Losses at the gene ends were 1 base for V and 4 bases for J; bases not matched to a gene: 4. CDR3 size: 15 residues. The CDR3 DNA reads TGCAGCGTTGAAGGACTAGCGGGGATGGCAGATACGCAGTATTTT. This translates into CSVEGLAGMADTQYF.

The chain carries TRBV30 and TRBJ2-7; possibly TRBD1 for D (6 bases). The CDR3 runs to 16 residues. Germline loops: CDR1 GTSNPN, CDR2 SVGIG (reference sequence). V was trimmed by 3 bases and J by 1 base, leaving 19 bases between them. CDR3 bases: TGTGCCTGGAGACCAGGTTTGGGGGCGGTTTCCTACGAGCAGTACTTC. Translation gives CAWRPGLGAVSYEQYF.